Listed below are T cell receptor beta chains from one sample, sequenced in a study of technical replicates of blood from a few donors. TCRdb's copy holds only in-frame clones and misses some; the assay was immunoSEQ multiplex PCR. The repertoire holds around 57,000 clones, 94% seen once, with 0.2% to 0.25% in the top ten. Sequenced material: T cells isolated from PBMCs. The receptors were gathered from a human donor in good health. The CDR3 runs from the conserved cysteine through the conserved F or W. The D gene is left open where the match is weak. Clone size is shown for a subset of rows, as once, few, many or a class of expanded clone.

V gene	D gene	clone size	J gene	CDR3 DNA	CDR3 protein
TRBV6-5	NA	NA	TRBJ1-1	TGTGCCAGCAGTTACTCGACCAGACTCACTGAAGCTTTCTTT	CASSYSTRLTEAFF
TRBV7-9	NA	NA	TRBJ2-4	TGTGCCAGCAGCCAATCCGGGGTAGTCAAAAACATTCAGTACTTC	CASSQSGVVKNIQYF
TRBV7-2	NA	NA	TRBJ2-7	TGTGCCAGCAGCTTAGTAGTCGCACCCGGGCAGTACTTC	CASSLVVAPGQYF
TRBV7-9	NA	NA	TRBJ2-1	TGTGCCAGCAGTTATTATGGAGGTAGTGGTTCGGGCAATGAGCAGTTCTTC	CASSYYGGSGSGNEQFF
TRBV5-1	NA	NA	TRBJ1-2	TGCGCCAGCACCCCGTCGCTTTCAACCGGTGGCTACACCTTC	CASTPSLSTGGYTF
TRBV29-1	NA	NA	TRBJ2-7	TGCAGCGTAATGACAGTTTACTCCTACGAGCAGTACTTC	CSVMTVYSYEQYF
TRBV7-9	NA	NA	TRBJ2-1	TGTGCCAGCAGCTTCGGGCGGGGTACCTACAATGAGCAGTTCTTC	CASSFGRGTYNEQFF
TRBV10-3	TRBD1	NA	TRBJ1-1	TGTGCCATCAGTGAGTCCCGGGACAGGTCCACAGCTTTCTTT	CAISESRDRSTAFF
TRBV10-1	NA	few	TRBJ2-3	TGCGCCAGCAGTGAGTTTGTCTTTGATACGCAGTATTTT	CASSEFVFDTQYF
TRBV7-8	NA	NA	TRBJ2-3	TGTGCCAGCAGCTGGGGGGGGGCGGAAGATACGCAGTATTTT	CASSWGGAEDTQYF
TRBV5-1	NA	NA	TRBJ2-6	TGCGCCAGCAGCTTGGGGCAGCGCTCTGGGGCCAACGTCCTGACTTTC	CASSLGQRSGANVLTF
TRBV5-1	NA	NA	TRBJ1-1	TGCGCCAGCAGTAGTGCCATGAACACTGAAGCTTTCTTT	CASSSAMNTEAFF
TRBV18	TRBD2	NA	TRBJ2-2	TGTGCCAGCTCACCATACGAGGGACTAGCGGGAGTGGGCACCGGGGAGCTGTTTTTT	CASSPYEGLAGVGTGELFF
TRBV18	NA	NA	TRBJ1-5	TGTGCCAGCTCTGGTCCTCTAAATCAGCCCCAGCATTTT	CASSGPLNQPQHF
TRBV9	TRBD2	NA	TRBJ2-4	TGTGCCAGCAGCGCAGGCACTAGCGGGGGAATAGCCAAAAACATTCAGTACTTC	CASSAGTSGGIAKNIQYF
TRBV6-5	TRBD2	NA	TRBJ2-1	TGTGCCAACCATAATTCTAGCGGGAGGAAGGGTGAGCAGTTCTTC	CANHNSSGRKGEQFF
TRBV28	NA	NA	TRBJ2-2	TGTGCCAGCAGTTTCTCCGGGGAGCTGTTTTTT	CASSFSGELFF
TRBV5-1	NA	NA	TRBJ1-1	TGCGCCAGCAGCTTGGACAGGACCACTGAAGCTTTCTTT	CASSLDRTTEAFF
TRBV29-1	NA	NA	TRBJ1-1	TGCAGCGTCGTTCTAGTGGGGCAGACAAACACTGAAGCTTTCTTT	CSVVLVGQTNTEAFF